The present TCR beta chain was sequenced within a study of cytomegalovirus exposure and HLA in healthy donors. As for this clone: Its antigen is still unknown.

The PCR contained 60 Vbeta and 13 Jbeta primers. Profiling relied on immunoSEQ multiplex PCR, and the TCRdb table lists in-frame clones only, not all of them. The sample includes 200,000 or so clones, around three quarters seen only once; the top ten take about 14%. Study-level points and caveats: Most TCR beta V segments were productive about 87% or about 30% of the time in an earlier analysis.

J lost 4 bases, V lost 4 bases, and 5 bases had no gene match. Germline CDR1 SGHRS, CDR2 YFSETQ. CDR3 length: 14 residues. V and J are TRBV5-1 and TRBJ2-5, with 9 bases that match TRBD2. The sample taken for sequencing was PBMCs. This receptor was taken from a man between 35 and 55 years old in good health and CMV-seronegative. Here the CDR3 DNA reads TGCGCCAGCAGCCCTAGCGGGGCCAGAGAGACCCAGTACTTC. It translates to CASSPSGARETQYF.